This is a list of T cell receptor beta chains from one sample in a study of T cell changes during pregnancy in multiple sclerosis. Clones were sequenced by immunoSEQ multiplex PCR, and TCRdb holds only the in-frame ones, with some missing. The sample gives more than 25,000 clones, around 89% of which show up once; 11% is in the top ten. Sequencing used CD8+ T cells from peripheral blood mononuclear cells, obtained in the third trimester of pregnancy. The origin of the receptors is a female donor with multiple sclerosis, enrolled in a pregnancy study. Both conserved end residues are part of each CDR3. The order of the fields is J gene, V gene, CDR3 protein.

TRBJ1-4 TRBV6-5 CASSFKRGKELFF
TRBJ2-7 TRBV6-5 CASSYGDIAGYEQYF
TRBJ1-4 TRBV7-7 CASSLTGATNEKLFF
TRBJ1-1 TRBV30 CAWSSGYTEAFF
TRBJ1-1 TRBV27 CATTGTVGSRTEAFF
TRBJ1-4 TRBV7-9 CASSFTGRGTIGEKLFF
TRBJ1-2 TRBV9 CASGGQGRNTF
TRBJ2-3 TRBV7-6 CASSRLAGTQITQYF
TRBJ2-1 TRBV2 CASSVGGRAGEQFF
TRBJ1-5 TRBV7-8 CASTQDILSNQPQHF
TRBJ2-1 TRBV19 CASSPRQGNNEQFF
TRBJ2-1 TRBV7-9 CASSSRGGSSYNEQFF
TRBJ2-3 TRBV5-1 CASSLRAGGSSDTQYF
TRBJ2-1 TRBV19 CASSEGLAGFNEQFF
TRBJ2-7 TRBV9 CASSGGDSDYEQYF